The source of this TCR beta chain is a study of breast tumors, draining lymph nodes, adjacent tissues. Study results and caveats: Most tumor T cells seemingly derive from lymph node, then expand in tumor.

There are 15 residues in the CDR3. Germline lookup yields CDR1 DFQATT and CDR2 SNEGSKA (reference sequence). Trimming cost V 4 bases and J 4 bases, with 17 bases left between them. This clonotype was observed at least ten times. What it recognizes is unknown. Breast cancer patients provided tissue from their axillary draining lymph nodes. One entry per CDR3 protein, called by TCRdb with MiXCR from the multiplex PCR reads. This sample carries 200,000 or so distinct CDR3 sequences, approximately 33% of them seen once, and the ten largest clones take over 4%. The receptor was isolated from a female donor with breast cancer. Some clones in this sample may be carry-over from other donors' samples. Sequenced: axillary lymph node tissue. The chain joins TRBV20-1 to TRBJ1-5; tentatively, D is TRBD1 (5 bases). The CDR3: CSATYTGGYNQPQHF. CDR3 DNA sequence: TGCAGTGCTACATATACCGGGGGTTATAATCAGCCCCAGCATTTT.